This paragraph reports one T cell receptor (beta chain). Its antigen is as yet unknown. This entry belongs to a study of graft-versus-host responses after intestinal transplantation. In the study overall: Each transplant was multivisceral, liver-intestinal, or isolated intestinal. Uniformly, recipients were administered anti-thymocyte globulin induction with subsequent tacrolimus and steroids for around 3 years.

Study results and limitations: Early post-transplant HvG declines tracked with peak circulating GvH clone levels. Ileal or blood samples showed some GvH clones first, and such clones were also found in recipient marrow.

The germline gives CDR1 SNHLY, CDR2 FYNNEI. The V end was cut by 11 bases, the J end by 5 bases, with 16 bases between. CDR3 length: 13 residues. Only in-frame clones appear in the TCRdb table, and some are missing; sequencing was by immunoSEQ multiplex PCR. The sample records more than 95,000 clones, 80% to 95% being singletons. The chain couples TRBV2 to TRBJ1-5; D gene ambiguous. The sequences come from unstimulated CD4+ T cells sorted from spleen or lymph node cells, collected before intestinal transplant. This clonotype originated in a human donor who received an intestinal transplant. Here the CDR3 reads CAGSPRVDQPQHF. In DNA form, the CDR3 reads TGTGCCGGATCACCGAGGGTCGATCAGCCCCAGCATTTT.